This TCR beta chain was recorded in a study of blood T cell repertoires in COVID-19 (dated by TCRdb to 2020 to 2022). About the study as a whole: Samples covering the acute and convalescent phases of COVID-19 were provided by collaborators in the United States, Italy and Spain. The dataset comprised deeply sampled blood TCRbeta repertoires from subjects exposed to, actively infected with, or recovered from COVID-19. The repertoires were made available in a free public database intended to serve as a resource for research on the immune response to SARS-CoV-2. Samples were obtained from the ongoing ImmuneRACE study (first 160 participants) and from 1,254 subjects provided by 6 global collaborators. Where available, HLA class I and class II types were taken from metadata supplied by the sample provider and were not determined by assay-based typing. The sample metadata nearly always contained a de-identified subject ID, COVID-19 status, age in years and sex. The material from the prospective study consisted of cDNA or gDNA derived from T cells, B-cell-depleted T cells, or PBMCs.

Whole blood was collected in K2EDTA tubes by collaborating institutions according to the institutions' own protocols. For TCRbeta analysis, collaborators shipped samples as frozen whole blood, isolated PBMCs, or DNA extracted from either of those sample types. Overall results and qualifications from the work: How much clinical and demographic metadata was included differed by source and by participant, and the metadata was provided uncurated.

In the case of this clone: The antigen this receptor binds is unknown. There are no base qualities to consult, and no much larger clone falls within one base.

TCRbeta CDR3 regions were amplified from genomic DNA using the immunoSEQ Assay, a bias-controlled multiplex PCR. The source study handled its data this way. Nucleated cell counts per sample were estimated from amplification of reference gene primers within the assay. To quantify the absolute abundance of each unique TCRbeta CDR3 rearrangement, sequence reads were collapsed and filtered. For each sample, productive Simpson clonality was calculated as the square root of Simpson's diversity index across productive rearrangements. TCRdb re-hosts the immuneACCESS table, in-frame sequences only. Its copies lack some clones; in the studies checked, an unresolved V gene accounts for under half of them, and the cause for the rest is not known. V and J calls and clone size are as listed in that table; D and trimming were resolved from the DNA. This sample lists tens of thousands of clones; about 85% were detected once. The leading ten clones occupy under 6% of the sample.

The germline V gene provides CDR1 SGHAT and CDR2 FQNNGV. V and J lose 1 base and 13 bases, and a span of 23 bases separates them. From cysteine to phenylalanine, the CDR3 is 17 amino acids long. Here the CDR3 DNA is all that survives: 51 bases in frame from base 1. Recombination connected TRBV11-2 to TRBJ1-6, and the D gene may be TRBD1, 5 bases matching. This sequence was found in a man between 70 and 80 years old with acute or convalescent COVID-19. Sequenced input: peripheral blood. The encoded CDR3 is CASSLGGGGTRDAPLHF. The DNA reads TGTGCCAGCAGCTTAGGTGGGGGGGGGACTCGGGATGCGCCCCTCCACTTT.